The entry that follows covers one T cell receptor (beta chain) sequence. What it recognizes is unknown. This entry is derived from a study of siplizumab effects on memory and regulatory T cells. The table came from immunoSEQ multiplex PCR; TCRdb's copy has only in-frame clones and leaves some out. The repertoire holds some 97,000 clones, around 93% seen once, with 1% to 1.5% in the top ten. Overall study results and limits: Researchers could not give a naive or memory phenotype to roughly 75-95% of proliferating CD4+ or CD8+ clones. Mappable alloreactive CD4+ clones were on average about 62% Treg-derived with siplizumab, approximately 30% in controls.

The CDR3 runs to 15 residues. J gave up 3 bases and V 4 bases, and 5 bases lay outside the gene matches. CDR1 and CDR2 from the germline V gene are MNHEY and SVGAGI. Sequencing was done on a sample of non-Treg CD4+ T cells sorted from blood. The source is a human donor in good health. The rearrangement joins TRBV6-5 to TRBJ1-1; 10 bases line up with TRBD1. The CDR3 sequence: CASSLRQGADTEAFF. Written as DNA, the CDR3 is TGTGCCAGCAGTTTAAGACAGGGGGCGGACACTGAAGCTTTCTTT.